These T cell receptor beta chains were read from a single sample in a study of Ad26.COV2.S vaccination and SARS-CoV-2 variants. Measured with immunoSEQ multiplex PCR; TCRdb has only the in-frame clones, and not every one. Of approximately 450,000 clones in the sample, 80% to 95% were seen once. Material: peripheral blood, obtained in a trial of Ad26.COV2.S vaccine versus placebo. These receptors all stem from a person between 18 and 65 years old who received the Ad26.COV2.S COVID-19 vaccine or a placebo. The CDR3 runs from the conserved cysteine through the conserved F or W. A D gene is named only where the DNA matches it firmly. The size entry is marked missing in some rows and otherwise reads once, few, many or a size class.

CASSPRTSSYEQYF,TGTGCCAGCAGCCCCCGGACTAGCTCCTACGAGCAGTACTTC,-,TRBJ2-7,TRBD2,TRBV11-2
CASSQRDYYNEQFF,TGTGCCAGCAGCCAACGGGACTACTACAATGAGCAGTTCTTC,-,TRBJ2-1,TRBD2,TRBV4-2
CASSLDGWGSPLHF,TGTGCCAGCAGCTTAGATGGGTGGGGTTCACCCCTCCACTTT,-,TRBJ1-6,-,TRBV11-3
CASSYPFGTTGALSYEQYF,TGTGCCAGCAGTTACCCTTTCGGGACAACTGGGGCCCTATCCTACGAGCAGTACTTC,-,TRBJ2-7,-,TRBV6-2/TRBV6-3
CASSPRGGGDIQYF,TGTGCCAGCAGTCCAAGAGGGGGAGGAGACATTCAGTACTTC,-,TRBJ2-4,-,TRBV6-6
CASSEAWTTPTTRKQFF,TGTGCCAGCAGTGAAGCCTGGACTACCCCGACCACCCGTAAGCAGTTCTTC,-,TRBJ2-1,-,TRBV6-1
CASSQGFPLANEKLFF,TGCGCCAGCAGCCAGGGGTTTCCGTTGGCTAATGAAAAACTGTTTTTT,-,TRBJ1-4,-,TRBV4-1
CASSSTNSPEAFF,TGTGCCAGCAGTTCCACCAATTCCCCTGAAGCTTTCTTT,-,TRBJ1-1,-,TRBV6-5
CASSYSPGAGYGYTF,TGTGCCAGCAGTTACTCTCCGGGGGCTGGCTATGGCTACACCTTC,-,TRBJ1-2,-,TRBV6-5
CASSQEGGQFSYEQYF,TGTGCCAGCAGCCAAGAAGGGGGCCAGTTCTCCTACGAGCAGTACTTC,-,TRBJ2-7,TRBD1,TRBV3-1/TRBV3-2
CASRYGPGEGFQQYF,TGTGCCAGCAGATACGGCCCGGGGGAAGGCTTTCAGCAGTACTTC,-,TRBJ2-7,-,TRBV27
CASTSGSRYNEQFF,TGCGCCAGTACTAGCGGGAGTAGGTACAATGAGCAGTTCTTC,once,TRBJ2-1,TRBD2,TRBV5-1
CASSESGRANEQFF,TGTGCCAGCAGTGAGAGCGGGAGGGCCAATGAGCAGTTCTTC,-,TRBJ2-1,TRBD2,TRBV6-4
CASSFRDRGNTEAFF,TGCGCCAGCAGCTTCCGGGACAGGGGGAACACTGAAGCTTTCTTT,-,TRBJ1-1,TRBD1,TRBV5-1
CASSPNGVGYTF,TGTGCCAGCAGCCCTAATGGGGTTGGCTACACCTTC,-,TRBJ1-2,-,TRBV12-3/TRBV12-4
CASGRTSGSHYNEQFF,TGTGCCAGCGGACGGACTAGCGGGAGTCATTACAATGAGCAGTTCTTC,-,TRBJ2-1,TRBD2,TRBV7-9
CATSSGITGGMRTDTQYF,TGTGCCACCAGCAGCGGGATCACAGGGGGCATGAGGACAGATACGCAGTATTTT,-,TRBJ2-3,TRBD1,TRBV15
CASSSRGGVALIDEQFF,TGTGCCAGTAGTTCCCGGGGGGGGGTCGCCCTTATCGATGAGCAGTTCTTC,-,TRBJ2-1,TRBD2,TRBV19
CASSTLTGLYAFF,TGTGCCAGCAGCACCCTGACAGGGCTATATGCTTTCTTT,-,TRBJ1-1,TRBD1,TRBV6-5
CASSQGPGNTDTQYF,TGTGCCAGCAGCCAAGGCCCAGGGAACACAGATACGCAGTATTTT,-,TRBJ2-3,-,TRBV4-2
CASSLGGDATYEQYF,TGTGCCAGCAGCTTAGGGGGGGACGCAACCTACGAGCAGTACTTC,-,TRBJ2-7,-,TRBV7-2
CASTLLVEGVFKTQYF,TGCGCCAGCACCCTCCTCGTGGAGGGGGTCTTTAAGACCCAGTACTTC,-,TRBJ2-5,-,TRBV5-1
CASSYLLTGATEAFF,TGTGCCAGCAGTTACCTCCTTACAGGGGCCACTGAAGCTTTCTTT,-,TRBJ1-1,TRBD1,TRBV6-6
CASSQALAGVGTDTQYF,TGTGCCAGCAGCCAGGCACTAGCGGGAGTCGGCACAGATACGCAGTATTTT,-,TRBJ2-3,TRBD2,TRBV3-1/TRBV3-2
CASSKVGGDHAPQHF,TGTGCCAGCAGCAAAGTGGGAGGGGACCATGCGCCCCAGCATTTT,-,TRBJ1-5,-,TRBV21-1
CATSDLRQGSTTQYF,TGTGCCACCAGTGATTTAAGGCAGGGCTCAACAACGCAGTATTTT,-,TRBJ2-3,-,TRBV24-1
CASSLGGYNEQFF,TGTGCCAGCAGTTTAGGGGGATACAATGAGCAGTTCTTC,-,TRBJ2-1,-,TRBV28
CASSLVSYGYTF,TGTGCCAGCAGCTTAGTCAGTTATGGCTACACCTTC,-,TRBJ1-2,-,TRBV7-2
CASSQSMDNDDPYGYTF,TGCGCCAGCAGTCAATCGATGGACAACGACGACCCCTATGGCTACACCTTC,few,TRBJ1-2,-,TRBV23-1
CSVALVGGLETQYF,TGCAGCGTTGCCCTGGTCGGGGGCCTGGAGACCCAGTACTTC,-,TRBJ2-5,-,TRBV29-1
CASSRRGTYNEQFF,TGTGCCAGCAGTAGGCGGGGAACCTACAATGAGCAGTTCTTC,-,TRBJ2-1,-,TRBV6-6
CASRSGGRADEQYF,TGTGCCAGCAGATCCGGCGGAAGAGCTGACGAGCAGTACTTC,-,TRBJ2-7,-,TRBV28
CASSWSGTRGSPLHF,TGCGCCAGCAGCTGGTCCGGCACAAGGGGTTCACCCCTCCACTTT,-,TRBJ1-6,-,TRBV5-1
CASSMPPRMDRAGYNYGYTF,TGTGCCAGTAGTATGCCCCCCCGGATGGACAGGGCCGGATATAACTATGGCTACACCTTC,once,TRBJ1-2,TRBD1,TRBV19
CASSLVREQYF,TGTGCCAGCAGTTTAGTCCGGGAGCAGTACTTC,-,TRBJ2-7,-,TRBV28
CASSSGTSGRVSYEQYF,TGCGCCAGCAGCTCGGGGACTAGCGGGAGGGTTTCCTACGAGCAGTACTTC,-,TRBJ2-7,TRBD2,TRBV5-1
CASSQGRGLNTEAFF,TGTGCCAGCAGCCAAGGAAGGGGGCTAAACACTGAAGCTTTCTTT,-,TRBJ1-1,TRBD1,TRBV7-9
CASNREMGETQYF,TGTGCGTCGAACAGGGAAATGGGAGAGACCCAGTACTTC,-,TRBJ2-5,-,TRBV28
CASSLTGGDQPQHF,TGTGCCAGCAGCTTAACAGGGGGAGATCAGCCCCAGCATTTT,once,TRBJ1-5,TRBD1,TRBV5-6
CASSVTSSSYNEQFF,TGTGCCAGCAGCGTGACCAGTAGCTCCTACAATGAGCAGTTCTTC,-,TRBJ2-1,-,TRBV7-3
CASSLANNEQFF,TGTGCCAGCAGCTTAGCGAACAATGAGCAGTTCTTC,-,TRBJ2-1,-,TRBV7-9
CATRGRAYNEQFF,TGTGCCACCCGGGGCAGGGCGTACAATGAGCAGTTCTTC,-,TRBJ2-1,-,TRBV28
CASSQEGSNQPQHF,TGCGCCAGCAGCCAAGAGGGTAGCAATCAGCCCCAGCATTTT,-,TRBJ1-5,-,TRBV4-1
CASSSRETGGINEQFF,TGCGCCAGCAGCTCCCGGGAAACAGGGGGAATTAATGAGCAGTTCTTC,-,TRBJ2-1,TRBD1,TRBV5-1
CSETRLGYNEQFF,TGCAGCGAGACCCGCCTTGGATACAATGAGCAGTTCTTC,-,TRBJ2-1,-,TRBV29-1
CASSPRFDEQFF,TGTGCCAGCTCACCAAGGTTCGATGAGCAGTTCTTC,-,TRBJ2-1,-,TRBV18
CASSPPGTSMMEQYF,TGTGCCAGCTCACCGCCCGGGACCAGCATGATGGAGCAGTACTTC,once,TRBJ2-7,-,TRBV18
CASSITGQGGYGYTF,TGTGCCAGTAGTATCACCGGACAGGGAGGCTATGGCTACACCTTC,-,TRBJ1-2,TRBD1,TRBV19
CASSALGRGRYEQYF,TGTGCCAGCAGCGCCCTTGGACGGGGGCGATACGAGCAGTACTTC,-,TRBJ2-7,-,TRBV27
CASSIPPSSGSVTYNEQFF,TGTGCCAGTAGTATTCCCCCTTCTAGCGGGAGCGTAACGTACAATGAGCAGTTCTTC,-,TRBJ2-1,TRBD2,TRBV19
CASSLGGHYEQYF,TGTGCCAGCAGCTTGGGCGGACACTACGAGCAGTACTTC,-,TRBJ2-7,-,TRBV7-2
CAWSKGTSGYLDTQYF,TGTGCCTGGAGTAAGGGGACTAGCGGATATTTAGATACGCAGTATTTT,-,TRBJ2-3,TRBD2,TRBV30
CASSIRYNEQFF,TGTGCCAGTAGTATCCGGTACAATGAGCAGTTCTTC,-,TRBJ2-1,-,TRBV19
CASSYMGNQPQHF,TGTGCCAGCAGTTACATGGGCAATCAGCCCCAGCATTTT,-,TRBJ1-5,-,TRBV6-2/TRBV6-3
CAISEGLAGAPYNEQFF,TGTGCCATCAGTGAGGGACTAGCGGGAGCCCCCTACAATGAGCAGTTCTTC,-,TRBJ2-1,TRBD2,TRBV10-3
CASSRYRATNEKLFF,TGTGCCAGCAGTCGATATCGTGCAACTAATGAAAAACTGTTTTTT,-,TRBJ1-4,-,TRBV3-1/TRBV3-2
CASSLISPSVTKNIQYF,TGTGCCAGCAGCTTAATATCCCCGTCCGTTACGAAAAACATTCAGTACTTC,-,TRBJ2-4,-,TRBV7-2
CASSPASQETQYF,TGTGCCAGCTCACCAGCCTCCCAAGAGACCCAGTACTTC,once,TRBJ2-5,-,TRBV18
CASIVSPGAYEQYF,TGCGCCAGCATTGTCTCCCCGGGGGCCTACGAGCAGTACTTC,-,TRBJ2-7,-,TRBV10-2
CASSKRDTQYF,TGTGCCAGCAGTAAAAGGGATACGCAGTATTTT,-,TRBJ2-3,-,TRBV6-5